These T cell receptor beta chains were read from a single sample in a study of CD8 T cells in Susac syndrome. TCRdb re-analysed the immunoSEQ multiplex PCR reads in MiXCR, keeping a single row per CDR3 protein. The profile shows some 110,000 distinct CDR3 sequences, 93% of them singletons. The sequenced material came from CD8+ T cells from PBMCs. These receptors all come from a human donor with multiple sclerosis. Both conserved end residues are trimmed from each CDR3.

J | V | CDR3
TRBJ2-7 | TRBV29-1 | SVEGATSYEQY
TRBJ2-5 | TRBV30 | AWSVSRGLETQY
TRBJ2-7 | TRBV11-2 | ATRYGTGIYEQY
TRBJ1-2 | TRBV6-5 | ASSPTGGGYGYT
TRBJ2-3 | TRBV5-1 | ASSWDRELNTQY
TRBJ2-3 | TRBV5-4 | ASRQNRDRAPDTQY
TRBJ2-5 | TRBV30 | AWSARSRETQY
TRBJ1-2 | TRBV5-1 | ASSFDRAGNYGYT
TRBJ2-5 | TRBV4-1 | ASSPQLAGGVETQY
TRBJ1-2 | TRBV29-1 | SVESQAGNYGYT
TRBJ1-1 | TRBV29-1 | RTAYLNTEAF
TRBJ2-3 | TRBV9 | ASSLRSGDTQY
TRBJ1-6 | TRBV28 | ASSLRDSYNSPLH
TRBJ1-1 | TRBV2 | ASSERGGTEAF
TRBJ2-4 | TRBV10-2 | ASRGWGENIQY
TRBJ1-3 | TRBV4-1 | ASSHLTGMAGNTIY
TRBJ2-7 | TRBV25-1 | ASSEYNTAKLTYEQY
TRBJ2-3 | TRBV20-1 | SAPGGLADPRDTQY
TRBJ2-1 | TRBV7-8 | ASSHTPGTGSYNEQF
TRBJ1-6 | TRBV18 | ASSPGREVSPLH
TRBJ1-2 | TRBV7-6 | ASSRTLEGRDYGYT
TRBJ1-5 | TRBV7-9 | ASSHRERGQPQH
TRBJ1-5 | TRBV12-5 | ASGNRQGGQSQH
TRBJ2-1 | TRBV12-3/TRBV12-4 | ASSHLRTGGPHEQF
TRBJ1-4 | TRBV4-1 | ASSLQGNEKLF
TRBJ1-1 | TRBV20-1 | SARGRTGGRGTEAF
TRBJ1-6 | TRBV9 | ASSPRTGGNSPLH
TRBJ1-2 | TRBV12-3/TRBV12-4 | AAAEGFDGYT
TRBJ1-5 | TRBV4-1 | ASSQVDRGANQPQH
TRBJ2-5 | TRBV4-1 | ASSHGTVDGTQY
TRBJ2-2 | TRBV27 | ASSLPSLGELF
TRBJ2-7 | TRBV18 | ASSLRDAGDHEQY
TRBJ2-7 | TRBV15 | ATSGGRSYEQY
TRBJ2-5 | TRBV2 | ASSGTDQETQY
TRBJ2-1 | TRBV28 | ASSLTNRVSYNEQF
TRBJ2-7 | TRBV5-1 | ASSLVHPGQEFYEQY
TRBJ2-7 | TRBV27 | ASSLSPAVREQY
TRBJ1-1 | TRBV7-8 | ASSSHNLRTNTEAF
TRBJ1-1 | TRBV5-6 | ASGPPGALNTEAF
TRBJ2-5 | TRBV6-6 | ASSYSSSGETQY
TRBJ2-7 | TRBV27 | ASSFGTSGAYEQY
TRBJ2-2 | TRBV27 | ASSPLIGTANTGELF
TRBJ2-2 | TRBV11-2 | ASSFSSGVNTGELF
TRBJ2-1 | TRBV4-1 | ASSQNPQGYNEQF
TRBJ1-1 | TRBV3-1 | ASSHRSTEAF
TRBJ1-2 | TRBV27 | ASSLTPYYGYT
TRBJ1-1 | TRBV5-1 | ASSLPGVPEAF
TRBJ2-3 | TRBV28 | ASSFPGDTQY
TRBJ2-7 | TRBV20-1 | SARAVALSYEQY
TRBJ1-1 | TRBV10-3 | ATTALSSTEAF
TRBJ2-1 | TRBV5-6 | ASKEGGVYEQF
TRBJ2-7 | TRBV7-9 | ASSLGGFGEQY
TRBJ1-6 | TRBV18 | ASSHKTGQDSPLH
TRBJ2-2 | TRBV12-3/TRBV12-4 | ASSLGRGERWTGELF
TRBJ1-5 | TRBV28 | ASSSAPHQPQH
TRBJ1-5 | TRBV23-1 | ASSNWESANQPQH
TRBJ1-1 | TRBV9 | ASSPMRATEAF
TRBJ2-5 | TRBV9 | ASSAGTKTKQETQY
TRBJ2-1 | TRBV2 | ASSPGLAPNEQF
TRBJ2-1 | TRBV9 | ASSVMNPGYNEQF